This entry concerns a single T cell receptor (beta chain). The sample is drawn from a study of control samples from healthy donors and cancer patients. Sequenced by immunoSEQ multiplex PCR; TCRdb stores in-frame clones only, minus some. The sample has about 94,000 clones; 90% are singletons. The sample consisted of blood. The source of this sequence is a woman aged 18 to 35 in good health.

In nucleotides, the CDR3 is TGTGCCAGCAGCCAGGACGTTGGATTCACTGAGAACACTGAAGCTTTCTTT. As protein: CASSQDVGFTENTEAFF. V and J are TRBV7-6 and TRBJ1-1; D not resolved. This CDR3 has 17 amino acids. Trimming stripped 5 bases from V and 1 base from J, with 20 bases between. Looked up from germline, CDR1 is SGHVS and CDR2 is FNYEAQ.